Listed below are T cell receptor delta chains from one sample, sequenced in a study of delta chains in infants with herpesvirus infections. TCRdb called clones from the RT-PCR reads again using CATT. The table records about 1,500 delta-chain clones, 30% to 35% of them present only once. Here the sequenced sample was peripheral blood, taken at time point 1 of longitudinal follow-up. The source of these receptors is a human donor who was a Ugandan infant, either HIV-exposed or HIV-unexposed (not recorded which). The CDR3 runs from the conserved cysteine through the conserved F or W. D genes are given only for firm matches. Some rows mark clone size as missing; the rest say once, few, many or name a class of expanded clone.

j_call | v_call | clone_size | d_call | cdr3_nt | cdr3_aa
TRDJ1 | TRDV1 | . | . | TGTGCTCTTGGGGACCCACTTTACTGGAACACCGATAAACTCATCTTT | CALGDPLYWNTDKLIF
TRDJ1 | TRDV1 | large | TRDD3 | TGTGCTCTTCTACGAGAGGGGGATCAACGTTACACCGATAAACTCATCTTT | CALLREGDQRYTDKLIF
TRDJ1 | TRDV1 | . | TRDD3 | TGTGCTCTTGGGGAAATGGTGGCCTTCCTACATGACTGGGGGATACCCAACACCGATAAACTCATCTTT | CALGEMVAFLHDWGIPNTDKLIF
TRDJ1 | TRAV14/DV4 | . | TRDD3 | TGTGCAATGAGAGAGTTCCTTCCTACTGGGGGATACGGGACCGATAAACTCATCTTT | CAMREFLPTGGYGTDKLIF
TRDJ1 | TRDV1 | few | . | TGTGCTCTTGGGCTTTCCTTGGGTAGGGGGCCTCTCACCGATAAACTCATCTTT | CALGLSLGRGPLTDKLIF
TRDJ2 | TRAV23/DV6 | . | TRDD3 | TGTGCCGTGGACTCTACGTGTGGGGGACCTAATTTGACAGCACAACTCTTCTTT | CAVDSTCGGPNLTAQLFF
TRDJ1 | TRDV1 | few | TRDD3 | TGTGCTCTTGGGGACCCTACCTGGGGGGACTCCCCTGATAAACTCATCTTT | CALGDPTWGDSPDKLIF
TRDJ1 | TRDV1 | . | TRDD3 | TGTGCTCTTGGGGAATATCCCTGGGGGATGAGCGATAAACTCATCTTT | CALGEYPWGMSDKLIF
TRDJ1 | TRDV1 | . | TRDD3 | TGTGCTCTTGGGGACCCCCGGGGTACGTGGGGGATACCCCCCACCGATAAACTCATCTTT | CALGDPRGTWGIPPTDKLIF
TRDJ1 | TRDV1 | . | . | TGTGCTCTTGGGGAGGGTCCTTCCTCCTGCTACTGGGTGATACTGGAACTCATCTTT | CALGEGPSSCYWVILELIF
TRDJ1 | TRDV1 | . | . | TGTGCTCTTGGGGACCCTTCCGTAAGGGGCCTTAAAGTCATCTTT | CALGDPSVRGLKVIF
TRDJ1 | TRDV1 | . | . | TGTGCTCTTGGGGTATCCGCCTTCCTACGTTACGGGGGGATACGTCCCGATAAACTCATCTTT | CALGVSAFLRYGGIRPDKLIF
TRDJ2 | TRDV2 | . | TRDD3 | TGTGCCTGTGACATACTGGGGGATTTGACAGCACAACTCTTCTTT | CACDILGDLTAQLFF
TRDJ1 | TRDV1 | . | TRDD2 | TGTGCTCTTGGGGAACTAGGCCTTCCTAGGAGGGATCCTAACACCGATAAACTCATCTTT | CALGELGLPRRDPNTDKLIF
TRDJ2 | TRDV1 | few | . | . | CALLTYVCPGGFQALTAQLFF
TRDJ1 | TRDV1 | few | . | TGTGCTCTTGGGGAACCTCCTAAAGGGGCTGGGGTCTACGATAAACTCATCTTT | CALGEPPKGAGVYDKLIF
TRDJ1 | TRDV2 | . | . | TGTGCCTGTGACACCGTGGGGGGGACCGATAAACTCATCTTT | CACDTVGGTDKLIF
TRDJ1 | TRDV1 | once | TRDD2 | TGTGCTCTTGGGGAACTCCTCCTTCCTACGTCTGGGAAGGGCGATAAACTCATCTTT | CALGELLLPTSGKGDKLIF
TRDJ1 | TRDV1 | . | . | TGTGCTCTTGGGGAAAGTTCCCTTACTGGCGTTAAACTCATCTTT | CALGESSLTGVKLIF
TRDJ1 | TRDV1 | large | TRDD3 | TGTGCTCTTGGGGATAACCTCTGGGGGGATAGGGAGACCGATAAACTCATCTTT | CALGDNLWGDRETDKLIF
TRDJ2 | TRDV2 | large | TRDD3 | TGTGCCTGTGACATACTGGGGGCTTTGACAGCACAACTCTTCTTT | CACDILGALTAQLFF
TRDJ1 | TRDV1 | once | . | TGTGCTCTTGGGGAAACCCGCGACTTCCTTCAAAACACCGATAAACTCATCTTT | CALGETRDFLQNTDKLIF
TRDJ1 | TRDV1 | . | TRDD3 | TGTGCTCTTGGCCTCCCTCATACTGGGGGATTGGGTCGTAAACTCATCTTT | CALGLPHTGGLGRKLIF
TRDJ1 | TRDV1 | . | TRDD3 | TGTGCTCTTGGGGAAGCCCGGCTCCTACGGGCGTACTGGGGGATACGGACCATCCGTACACCGACCGATAAACTCATCTTT | CALGEARLLRAYWGIRTIRTPTDKLIF
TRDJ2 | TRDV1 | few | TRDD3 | TGTGCTCTTGGGCCGACTTCCCTTACTGGGGGATACCCCTGTTTGACAGCACAACTCTTCTTT | CALGPTSLTGGYPCLTAQLFF
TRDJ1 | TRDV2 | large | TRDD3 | TGTGCCTGTGACTTACTACTGGGGGATACCGATAAACTCATCTTT | CACDLLLGDTDKLIF
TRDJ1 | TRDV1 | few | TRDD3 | TGTGCTCTTGGGAATAAAACTACGGGCTGGGGGATTGGAACCACCGATAAACTCATCTTT | CALGNKTTGWGIGTTDKLIF
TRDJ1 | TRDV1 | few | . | TGTGCTCTTGGAGAGCCTAGCTCCTCGGGAAACACCGATAAACTCATCTTT | CALGEPSSSGNTDKLIF
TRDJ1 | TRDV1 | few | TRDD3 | TGTGCTCTTGGGGAAATTTCTCTGGCTACTGGGGGATTACCCGATAAACTCATCTTT | CALGEISLATGGLPDKLIF
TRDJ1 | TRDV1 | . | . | TGTGCTCTTGGGGAATTTCCCGCCATTCTTTGTCTGGGGAGCTCTTACACCGATAAACTCATCTTT | CALGEFPAILCLGSSYTDKLIF
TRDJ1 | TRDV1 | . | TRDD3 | TGTGCTCTTGGGGAACTAAGACCCTACTGGGGGATACACACCGATAAACTCATCTTT | CALGELRPYWGIHTDKLIF
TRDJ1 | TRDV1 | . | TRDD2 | TGTGCTCTTGGGGAACTACCTTCCTACTCTGGGGATAATGTGGGGTACACCGATAAACTCATCTTT | CALGELPSYSGDNVGYTDKLIF
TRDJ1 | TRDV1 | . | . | TGTGCTCTTGGGGAACGCTACACAAAGGGTCGCTTCGGTCGGTACACCGATAAACTCATCTTT | CALGERYTKGRFGRYTDKLIF
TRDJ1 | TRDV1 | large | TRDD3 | TGTGCTCTTGGGGAAAATCGGGTCGGGGCGGACCTACTGGGGGACGACACCGATAAACTCATCTTT | CALGENRVGADLLGDDTDKLIF
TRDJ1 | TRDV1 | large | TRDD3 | TGTGCTCTTGGGGAACCGAATACGCCCGGGGGCTGGGGGATACAGGATAAACTCATCTTT | CALGEPNTPGGWGIQDKLIF
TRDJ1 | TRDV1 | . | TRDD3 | TGTGCTCTTGGGGGAGCTTCCTACTGGGGGATAGTTTTTACCTACACCGATAAACTCATCTTT | CALGGASYWGIVFTYTDKLIF
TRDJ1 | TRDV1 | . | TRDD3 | TGTGCTCTTGGGGAAACCCAGGCTGGGGGTCCCACCGATAAACTCATCTTT | CALGETQAGGPTDKLIF
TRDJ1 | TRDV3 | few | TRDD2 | TGTGCCTTCCTCACTTCCTACCCCAGTCCGGATTGGTGGACCGATAAACTCATCTTT | CAFLTSYPSPDWWTDKLIF
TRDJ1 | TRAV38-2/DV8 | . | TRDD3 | TGTGCTTATAGGAGCGGCTACGTACTGGGGGGTTACACCGATAAACTCATCTTT | CAYRSGYVLGGYTDKLIF
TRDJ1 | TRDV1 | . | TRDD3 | TGTGCTCTTGGGGAACTAGATATCCTGTGGGCTGGGGATAATCTGTACACCGATAAACTCATCTTT | CALGELDILWAGDNLYTDKLIF
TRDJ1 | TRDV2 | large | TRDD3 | TGTGCCTGTGACACCGTTCCTACTGGGGGATTCACCGATAAACTCATCTTT | CACDTVPTGGFTDKLIF
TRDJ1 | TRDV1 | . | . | TGTGCTCTTGGGGAACTAGCCCCGGGGAGGTATGTCACCGATAAACTCATCTTT | CALGELAPGRYVTDKLIF
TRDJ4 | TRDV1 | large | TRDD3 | TGTGCTCTTGGGGAATTGTGGGGGATAGGGCCCCTGATCTTT | CALGELWGIGPLIF
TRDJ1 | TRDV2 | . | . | TGTGCCTGTGACACCAGTAGAAGGGGAACCGATAAACTCATCTTT | CACDTSRRGTDKLIF
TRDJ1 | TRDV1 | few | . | TGTGCTCTTGGGGAACCTCTACTACGGTTGGGGCCGTACACCGATAAACTCATCTTT | CALGEPLLRLGPYTDKLIF
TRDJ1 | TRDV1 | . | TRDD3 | TGTGCTCTTGGGAAATGGACCTTCCGGGCTTTCTGGGGGATACCGGACACCGATAAACTCATCTTT | CALGKWTFRAFWGIPDTDKLIF
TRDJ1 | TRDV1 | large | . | TGTGCTCTTGGGAACTTCCCCCGTGCCTCCGCACTGGGTTCATACACCGATAAACTCATCTTT | CALGNFPRASALGSYTDKLIF
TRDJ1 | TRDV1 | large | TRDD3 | TGTGCTCTTGGGGAACTAGAGGCCTTTGCTGGGGGCCCCTTTGAGAAACTCATCTTT | CALGELEAFAGGPFEKLIF
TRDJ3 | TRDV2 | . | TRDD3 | TGTGCCTGTGACACCGAGAGTGACTGGGGGTCACCTGATAGCTCCTGGGACACCCGACAGATGTTTTTC | CACDTESDWGSPDSSWDTRQMFF
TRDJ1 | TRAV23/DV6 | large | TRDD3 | TGTGCTGGGCTTAGGGCGGGACTGGGGGATTCTCCCCCTCCGTACACCGATAAACTCATCTTT | CAGLRAGLGDSPPPYTDKLIF
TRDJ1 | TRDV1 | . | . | TGTGCTCTTGGGGAACTGAGGTACGGGGGCACCGATAAACTCATCTTT | CALGELRYGGTDKLIF
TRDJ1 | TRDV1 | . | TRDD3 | TGTGCTCTTGGGGCCATTCCTCCGTACTGGGGGATACCATCCGTTACCGATAAACTCATCTTT | CALGAIPPYWGIPSVTDKLIF
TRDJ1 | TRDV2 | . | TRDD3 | TGTGCCTGTGACAAACGGTCACTGGGGGATACTTACACCGATAAACTCATCTTT | CACDKRSLGDTYTDKLIF
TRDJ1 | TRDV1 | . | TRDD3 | TGTGCTCTTGGGGAACTAGGCCTCCTACTGGGGGATACCGATAAACTCATCTTT | CALGELGLLLGDTDKLIF
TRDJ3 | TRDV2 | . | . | TGTGCCTGTGACACCTGGGATACCTGGGACACCCGACAGATGTTTTTC | CACDTWDTWDTRQMFF
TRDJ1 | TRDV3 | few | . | TGTGCCTTTAATTTCGTTATTCCTACTGTACTGGGGGCCGATAAACTCATCTTT | CAFNFVIPTVLGADKLIF
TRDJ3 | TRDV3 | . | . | TGTGCCTCCGCGCTGGTTTACGGACCTGGGGATGGGGGCCCCTGGGACACCCGACAGATGTTTTTC | CASALVYGPGDGGPWDTRQMFF
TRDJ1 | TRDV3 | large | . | TGTGCCTATTCCATTTTTTCCTACACGCGGGATAGGGTATATGATACCGATAAACTCATCTTT | CAYSIFSYTRDRVYDTDKLIF
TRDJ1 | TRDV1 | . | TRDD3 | TGTGCTCTTGGGGCTACCGGGCACTGGGGGATATATGGGGCGTCAATGCGGGGGGATAAACTCATCTTT | CALGATGHWGIYGASMRGDKLIF